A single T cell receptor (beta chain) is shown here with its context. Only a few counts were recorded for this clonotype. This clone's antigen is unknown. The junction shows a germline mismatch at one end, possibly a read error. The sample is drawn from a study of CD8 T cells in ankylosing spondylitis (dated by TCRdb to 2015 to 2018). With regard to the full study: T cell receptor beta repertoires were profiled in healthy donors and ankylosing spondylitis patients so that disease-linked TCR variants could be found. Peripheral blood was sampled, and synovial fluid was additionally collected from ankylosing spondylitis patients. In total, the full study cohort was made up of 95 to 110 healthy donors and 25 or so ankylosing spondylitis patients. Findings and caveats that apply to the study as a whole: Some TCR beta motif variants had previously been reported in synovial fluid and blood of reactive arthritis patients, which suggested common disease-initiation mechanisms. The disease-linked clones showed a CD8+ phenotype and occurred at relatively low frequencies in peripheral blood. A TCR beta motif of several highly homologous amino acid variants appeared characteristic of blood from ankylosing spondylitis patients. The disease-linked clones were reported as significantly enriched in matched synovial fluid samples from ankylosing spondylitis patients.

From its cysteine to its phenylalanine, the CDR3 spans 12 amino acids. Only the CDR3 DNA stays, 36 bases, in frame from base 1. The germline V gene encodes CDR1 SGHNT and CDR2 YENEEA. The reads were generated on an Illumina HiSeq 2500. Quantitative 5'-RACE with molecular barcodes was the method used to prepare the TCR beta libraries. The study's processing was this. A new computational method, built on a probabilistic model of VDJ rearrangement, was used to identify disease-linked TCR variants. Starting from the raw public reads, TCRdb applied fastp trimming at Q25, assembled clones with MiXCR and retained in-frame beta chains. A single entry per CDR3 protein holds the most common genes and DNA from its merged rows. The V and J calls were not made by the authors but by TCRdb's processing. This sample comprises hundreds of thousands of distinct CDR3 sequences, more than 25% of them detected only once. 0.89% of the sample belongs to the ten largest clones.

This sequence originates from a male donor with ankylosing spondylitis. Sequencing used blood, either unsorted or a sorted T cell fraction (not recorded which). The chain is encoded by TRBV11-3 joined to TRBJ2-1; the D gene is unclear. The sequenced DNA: TGTGCCAGCAGCTTAGATTCGGCTAGACCAATCTTC. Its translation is CASSLDSARPIF.